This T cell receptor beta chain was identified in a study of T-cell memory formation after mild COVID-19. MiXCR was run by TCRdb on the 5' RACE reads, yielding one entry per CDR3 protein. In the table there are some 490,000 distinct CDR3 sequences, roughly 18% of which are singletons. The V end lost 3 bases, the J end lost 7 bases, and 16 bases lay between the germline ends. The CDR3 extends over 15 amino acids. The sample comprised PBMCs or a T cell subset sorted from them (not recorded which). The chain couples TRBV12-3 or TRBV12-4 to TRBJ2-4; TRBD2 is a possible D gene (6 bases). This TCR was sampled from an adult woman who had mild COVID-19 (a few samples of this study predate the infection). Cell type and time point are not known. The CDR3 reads CASSLLAFQGNIQYF. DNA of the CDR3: TGTGCCAGCAGTTTGCTAGCGTTCCAAGGGAACATTCAGTACTTC.